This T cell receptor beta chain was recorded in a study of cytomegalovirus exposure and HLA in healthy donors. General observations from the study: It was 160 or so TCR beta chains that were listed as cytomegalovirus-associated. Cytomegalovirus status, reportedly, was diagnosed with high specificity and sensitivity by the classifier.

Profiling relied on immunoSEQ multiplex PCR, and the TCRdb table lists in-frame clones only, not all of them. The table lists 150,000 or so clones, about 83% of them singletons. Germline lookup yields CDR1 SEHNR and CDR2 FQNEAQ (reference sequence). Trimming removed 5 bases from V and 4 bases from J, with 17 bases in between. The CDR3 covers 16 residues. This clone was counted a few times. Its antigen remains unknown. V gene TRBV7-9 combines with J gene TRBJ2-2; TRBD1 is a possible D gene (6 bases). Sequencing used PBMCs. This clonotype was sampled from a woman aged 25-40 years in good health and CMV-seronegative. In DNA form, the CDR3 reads TGTGCCAGCAGCCCCACAGGGCCCGTTCTCACCGGGGAGCTGTTTTTT. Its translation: CASSPTGPVLTGELFF. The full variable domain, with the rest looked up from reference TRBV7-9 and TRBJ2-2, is DTGVSQNPRHKITKRGQNVTFRCDPISEHNRLYWYRQTLGQGPEFLTYFQNEAQLEKSRLLSDRFSAERPKGSFSTLEIQRTEQGDSAMYLCASSPTGPVLTGELFFGEGSRLTVL.